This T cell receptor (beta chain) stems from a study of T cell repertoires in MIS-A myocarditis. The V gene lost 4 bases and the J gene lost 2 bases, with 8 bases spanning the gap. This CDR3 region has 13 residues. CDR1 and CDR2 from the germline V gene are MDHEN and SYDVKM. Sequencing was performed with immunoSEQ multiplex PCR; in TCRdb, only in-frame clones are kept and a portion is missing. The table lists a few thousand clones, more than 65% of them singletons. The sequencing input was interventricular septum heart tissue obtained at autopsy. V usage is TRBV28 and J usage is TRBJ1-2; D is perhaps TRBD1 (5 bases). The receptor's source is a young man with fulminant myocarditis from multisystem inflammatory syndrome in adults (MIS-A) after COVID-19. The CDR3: CASSSTGNYGYTF. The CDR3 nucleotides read TGTGCCAGCAGTTCAACAGGCAACTATGGCTACACCTTC.